This entry features one T cell receptor beta chain sequence. Its antigen is currently unknown. Patient tissue came from resections in Japan or China, 2014–2017. V lost 3 bases and J lost 9, with 21 bases in between. The CDR3 contains 17 residues. In germline, CDR1 is KGHSH, CDR2 LQKENI. This sample stems from a study of immune evolution from preneoplasia to lung adenocarcinoma. Study information: HLA loss of heterozygosity: roughly 6.6% AIS, about 14% MIA, around 35% ADC, none AAH.

Regarding the study as a whole: Clonality was highest in normal lung, lower in later-stage lesions apparently.

Clones were read by immunoSEQ multiplex PCR, and TCRdb kept only the in-frame ones, dropping some. This table holds about 4,000 clones, more than 65% found once. The rearrangement uses TRBV18 and TRBJ1-6; D gene ambiguous. Sequenced sample: FFPE invasive lung adenocarcinoma tissue. The sequence came from a person aged 35 to 59 with lung adenocarcinoma. Some clones in this sample may be carry-over from other donors' samples. The CDR3 bases are TGTGCCAGCTCACCCATTGGGGTCGCGGAGTCGGGTTCACCCCTCCACTTT. Amino acid sequence: CASSPIGVAESGSPLHF.